The clone carrying this TCR beta chain was counted between two and nine times. Its antigen remains unidentified. V shed 6 bases and J 0 bases; nucleotides not matched to a gene: 2. Germline CDR1 LGHNA, CDR2 YNFKEQ. This CDR3 spans 17 amino acids. This sample is part of a study of T cells after yellow fever vaccination. As for the study in general: Fractions with few cells were prepared using SMART-Seq v4 Ultra Low Input. Study findings and constraints: Most clones from primary vaccination resurfaced after the booster (around 97% CD4, around 90% CD8). A minor fraction of clonotypes spanned both CD4 and CD8 compartments.

5'RACE template switching produced TCR cDNA carrying a universal primer site and UMIs. TCRdb redid the calling of the 5' RACE reads with MiXCR, one entry per CDR3 protein. Of a few hundred thousand distinct CDR3 sequences listed, roughly 5.6% are singletons. The receptor's source is a man younger than 30 who received the YFV17D yellow fever vaccine. Sequenced here: CD4+ T cells sorted from PBMCs, sampled on the day of the yellow fever booster vaccination. The gene calls are TRBV4-2 and TRBJ2-1, with 16 bases aligning to TRBD2. The CDR3 here is CASRGLAGGPSYNEQFF. The DNA for the CDR3 is TGTGCCAGCAGGGGACTAGCGGGGGGGCCCTCCTACAATGAGCAGTTCTTC.